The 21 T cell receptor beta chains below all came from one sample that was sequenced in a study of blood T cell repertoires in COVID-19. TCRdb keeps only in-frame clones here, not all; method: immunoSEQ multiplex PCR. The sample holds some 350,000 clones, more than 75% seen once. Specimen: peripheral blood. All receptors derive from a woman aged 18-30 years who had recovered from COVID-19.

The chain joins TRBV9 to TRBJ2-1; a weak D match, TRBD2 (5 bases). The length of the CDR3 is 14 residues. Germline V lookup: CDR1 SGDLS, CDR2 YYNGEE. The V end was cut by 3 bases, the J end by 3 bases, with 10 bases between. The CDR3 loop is CASSASGIYNEQFF. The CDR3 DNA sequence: TGTGCCAGCAGCGCCAGCGGAATCTACAATGAGCAGTTCTTC.

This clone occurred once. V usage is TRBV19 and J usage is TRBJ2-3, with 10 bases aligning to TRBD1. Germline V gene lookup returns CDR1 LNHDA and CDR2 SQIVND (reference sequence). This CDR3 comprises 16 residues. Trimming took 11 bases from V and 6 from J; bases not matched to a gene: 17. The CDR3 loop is CASGGDRGRSTDTQYF. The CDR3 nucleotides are TGTGCCTCAGGCGGGGACAGGGGCCGCTCGACGGATACGCAGTATTTT.

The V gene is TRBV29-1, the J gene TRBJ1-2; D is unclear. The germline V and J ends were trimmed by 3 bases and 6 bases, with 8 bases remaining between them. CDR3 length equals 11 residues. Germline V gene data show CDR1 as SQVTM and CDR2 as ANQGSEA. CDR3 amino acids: CSVDFSDGYTF. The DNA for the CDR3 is TGCAGCGTTGATTTTTCTGATGGCTACACCTTC.

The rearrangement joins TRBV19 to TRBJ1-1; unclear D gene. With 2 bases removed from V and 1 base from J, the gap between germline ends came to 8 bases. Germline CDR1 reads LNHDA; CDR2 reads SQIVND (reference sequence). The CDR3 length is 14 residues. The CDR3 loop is CASSILGENTEAFF. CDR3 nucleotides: TGTGCCAGTAGTATACTCGGGGAGAACACTGAAGCTTTCTTT.

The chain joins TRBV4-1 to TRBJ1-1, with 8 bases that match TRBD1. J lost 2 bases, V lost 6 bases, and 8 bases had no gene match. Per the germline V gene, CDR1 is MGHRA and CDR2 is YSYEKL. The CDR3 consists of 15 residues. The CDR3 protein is CASRTAGTGNTEAFF. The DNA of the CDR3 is TGCGCCAGCAGGACCGCCGGGACAGGAAACACTGAAGCTTTCTTT.

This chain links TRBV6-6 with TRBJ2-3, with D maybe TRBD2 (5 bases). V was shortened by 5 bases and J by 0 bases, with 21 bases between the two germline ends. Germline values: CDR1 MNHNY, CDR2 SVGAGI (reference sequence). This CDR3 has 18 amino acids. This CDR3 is CASSQTWTSALSTDTQYF. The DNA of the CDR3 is TGTGCCAGCAGTCAAACCTGGACTTCAGCTTTGAGCACAGATACGCAGTATTTT.

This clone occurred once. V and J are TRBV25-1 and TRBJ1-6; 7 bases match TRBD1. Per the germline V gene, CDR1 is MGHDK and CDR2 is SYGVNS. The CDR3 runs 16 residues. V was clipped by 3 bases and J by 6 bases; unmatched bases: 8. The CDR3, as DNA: TGTGCCAGCAGTGACCCCCGACAGGGAGGTAATTCACCCCTCCACTTT. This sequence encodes CASSDPRQGGNSPLHF.

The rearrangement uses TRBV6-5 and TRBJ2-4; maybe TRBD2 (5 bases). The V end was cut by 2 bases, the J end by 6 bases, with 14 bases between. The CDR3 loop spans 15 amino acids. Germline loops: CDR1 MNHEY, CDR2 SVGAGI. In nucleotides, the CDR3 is TGTGCCAGCAGTTACCGGGGTGGGAATCGAAACATTCAGTACTTC. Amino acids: CASSYRGGNRNIQYF.

CDR3 region: CASSSGTVEKLFF. The CDR3 bases are TGTGCCAGCAGTTCCGGGACAGTTGAAAAACTGTTTTTT. The gene calls are TRBV6-5 and TRBJ1-4; 7 bases agree with TRBD1. The CDR3 runs to 13 residues. From germline, CDR1 is MNHEY and CDR2 SVGAGI. J was trimmed by 7 bases and V by 4 bases; bases with no gene match: 3.

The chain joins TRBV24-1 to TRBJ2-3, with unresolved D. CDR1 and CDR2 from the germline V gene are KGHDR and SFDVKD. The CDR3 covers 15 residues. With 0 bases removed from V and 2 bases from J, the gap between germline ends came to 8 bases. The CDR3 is CATSDLSANTDTQYF. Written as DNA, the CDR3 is TGTGCCACCAGTGATTTGAGCGCGAACACAGATACGCAGTATTTT.

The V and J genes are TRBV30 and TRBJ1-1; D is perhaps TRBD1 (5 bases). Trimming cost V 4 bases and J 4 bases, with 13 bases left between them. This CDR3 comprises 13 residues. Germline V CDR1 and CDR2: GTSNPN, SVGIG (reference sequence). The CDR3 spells CAWTASGITEAFF. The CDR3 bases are TGTGCCTGGACTGCCTCAGGGATCACTGAAGCTTTCTTT.

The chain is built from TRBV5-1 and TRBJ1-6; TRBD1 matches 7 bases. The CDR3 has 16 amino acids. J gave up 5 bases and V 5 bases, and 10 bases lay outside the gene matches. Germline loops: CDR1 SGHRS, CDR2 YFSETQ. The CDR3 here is CASSPFSGTDNSPLHF. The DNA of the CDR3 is TGCGCCAGCAGTCCATTCTCCGGGACAGATAATTCACCCCTCCACTTT.

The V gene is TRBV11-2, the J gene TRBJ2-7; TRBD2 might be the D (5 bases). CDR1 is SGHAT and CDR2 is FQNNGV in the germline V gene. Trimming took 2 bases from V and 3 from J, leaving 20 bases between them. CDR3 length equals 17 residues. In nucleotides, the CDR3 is TGTGCCAGCAGCTTACTGATACTTCCCGGGATGGACTACGAGCAGTACGTC. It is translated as CASSLLILPGMDYEQYV.

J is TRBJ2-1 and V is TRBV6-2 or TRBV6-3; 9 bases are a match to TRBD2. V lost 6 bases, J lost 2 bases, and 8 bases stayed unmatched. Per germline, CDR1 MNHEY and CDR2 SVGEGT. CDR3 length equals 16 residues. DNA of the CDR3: TGTGCCAGCAGCCCGAAGACTAGCGGAGCCTACAATGAGCAGTTCTTC. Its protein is CASSPKTSGAYNEQFF.

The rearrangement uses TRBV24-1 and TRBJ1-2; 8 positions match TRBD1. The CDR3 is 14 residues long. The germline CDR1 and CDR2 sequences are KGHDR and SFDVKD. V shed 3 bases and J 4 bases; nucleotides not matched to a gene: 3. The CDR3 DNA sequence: TGTGCCACCAGTGATCCGGGACAGGTCTATGGCTACACCTTC. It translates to CATSDPGQVYGYTF.

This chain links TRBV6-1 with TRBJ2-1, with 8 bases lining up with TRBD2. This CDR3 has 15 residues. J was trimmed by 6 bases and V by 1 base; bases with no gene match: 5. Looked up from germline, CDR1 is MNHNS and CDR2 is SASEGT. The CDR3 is CASSEDHGRGNEQFF. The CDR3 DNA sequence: TGTGCCAGCAGTGAAGATCACGGGAGGGGCAATGAGCAGTTCTTC.

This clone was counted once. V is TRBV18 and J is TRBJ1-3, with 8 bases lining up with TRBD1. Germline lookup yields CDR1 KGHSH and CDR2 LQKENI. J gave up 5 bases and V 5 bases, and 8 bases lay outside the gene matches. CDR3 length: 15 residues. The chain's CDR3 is CASSTGQADRNTIYF. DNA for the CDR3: TGTGCCAGCTCAACGGGACAGGCCGATAGAAACACCATATATTTT.

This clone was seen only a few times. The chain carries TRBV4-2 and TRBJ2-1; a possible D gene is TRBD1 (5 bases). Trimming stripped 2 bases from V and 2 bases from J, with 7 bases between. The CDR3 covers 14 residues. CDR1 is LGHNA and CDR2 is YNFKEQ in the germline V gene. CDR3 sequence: CASSQTTAYNEQFF. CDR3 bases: TGTGCCAGCAGCCAAACGACAGCCTACAATGAGCAGTTCTTC.

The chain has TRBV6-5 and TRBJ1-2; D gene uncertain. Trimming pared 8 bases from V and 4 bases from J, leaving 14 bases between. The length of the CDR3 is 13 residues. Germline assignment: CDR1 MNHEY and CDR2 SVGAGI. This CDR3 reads CASSNAGSYGYTF. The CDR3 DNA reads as TGTGCCAGCTCCAACGCTGGGAGCTATGGCTACACCTTC.

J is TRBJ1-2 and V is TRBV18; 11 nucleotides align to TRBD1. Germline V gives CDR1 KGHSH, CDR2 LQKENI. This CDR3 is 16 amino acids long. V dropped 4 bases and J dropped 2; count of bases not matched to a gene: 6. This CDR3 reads CASSQTGTGGNYGYTF. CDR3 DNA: TGTGCCAGCTCACAGACCGGGACAGGGGGAAACTATGGCTACACCTTC.

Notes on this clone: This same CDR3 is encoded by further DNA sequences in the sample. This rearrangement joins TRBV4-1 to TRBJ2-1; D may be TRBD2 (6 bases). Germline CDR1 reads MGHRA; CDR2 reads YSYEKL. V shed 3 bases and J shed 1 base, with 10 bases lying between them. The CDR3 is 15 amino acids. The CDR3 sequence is CASSQAGGSYNEQFF. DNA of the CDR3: TGCGCCAGCAGCCAGGCCGGGGGTTCCTACAATGAGCAGTTCTTC.